This T cell receptor (beta chain) is drawn from a study of cytomegalovirus exposure and HLA in healthy donors. This clone appeared once. PCR employed 60 Vbeta and 13 Jbeta primers. Sequencing used immunoSEQ multiplex PCR; TCRdb keeps in-frame clones, though not all of them. The repertoire holds tens of thousands of clones, with 73% as singletons. The germline V gene has CDR1 SGHDT and CDR2 YYEEEE. The CDR3 spans 15 residues. With 4 bases removed from V and 0 bases from J, the gap between germline ends came to 11 bases. The source material was PBMCs. This TCR derives from a man aged 45-60 years in good health and CMV-seronegative. This chain connects TRBV5-6 to TRBJ1-3, with D unclear. The CDR3, as DNA: TGTGCCAGCAGCCTACGACTTCGCTCTGGAAACACCATATATTTT. Amino acid sequence: CASSLRLRSGNTIYF.